A selection of T cell receptor beta chains follows, all from one sample in a study of a mutant IDH1 vaccine in newly diagnosed glioma. Their antigens remain unidentified. The protocol was immunoSEQ multiplex PCR, while the TCRdb copy is restricted to in-frame clones and leaves out a portion. The repertoire holds roughly 30,000 clones, with more than 65% as singletons. This material consisted of PBMCs, taken from a glioma patient whose treatment included an IDH1 peptide vaccine. The receptors derive from a man aged 30-40 years with glioma. CDR3s include the opening cysteine and the closing phenylalanine or tryptophan. A D gene is named only where the DNA matches it firmly. Clone size is not always given. Where it is, it says once, few, many or a class for expanded clones.

V gene,J gene,clone size,D gene,CDR3 DNA,CDR3 protein
TRBV29-1,TRBJ1-1,-,TRBD1,TGCAGCTCTGGACAGGAGAACACTGAAGCTTTCTTT,CSSGQENTEAFF
TRBV4-1,TRBJ1-1,few,TRBD1,TGCGCCAGCAGCCACGCAGGGGGCTCGAGCACTGAAGCTTTCTTT,CASSHAGGSSTEAFF
TRBV4-2,TRBJ1-4,-,TRBD1,TGTGCCAGCAGCCGCGGGTCCGGGACAGAAAATGAAAAACTGTTTTTT,CASSRGSGTENEKLFF
TRBV2,TRBJ2-2,-,-,TGTGCCAGCAGTGGACTGACCACCGGGGAGCTGTTTTTT,CASSGLTTGELFF
TRBV5-1,TRBJ1-2,-,TRBD1,TGCGCCAGCAGCTCCGGACAGGGCCTGGAACCAAAAGGCTACACCTTC,CASSSGQGLEPKGYTF
TRBV6-5,TRBJ1-5,-,-,TGTGCCAGCAGCCGTACAGGGTCTGGCAATCAGCCCCAGCATTTT,CASSRTGSGNQPQHF
TRBV21-1,TRBJ2-7,-,-,TGTGCCAGCAGCACGTTAGCGGGAGGGGTCTCCTACGAGCAGTACTTC,CASSTLAGGVSYEQYF
TRBV5-1,TRBJ1-1,-,-,TGCGCCAGCAGCTTGGTGGCAGACGGTGAAGCTTTCTTT,CASSLVADGEAFF
TRBV23-1,TRBJ2-7,-,TRBD1,TGCGCCAGCAGTCAATCAAAATCGGACAGGGGGCAATATGAAGACGAGCAGTACTTC,CASSQSKSDRGQYEDEQYF
TRBV30,TRBJ2-7,-,-,TGTGCCTGGAGTGGGGGGCCGGGATCTTACGAGCAGTACTTC,CAWSGGPGSYEQYF
TRBV6-6,TRBJ2-7,-,TRBD2,TGTGCCACCCGCGAGCCGGGACTAGCTCGCGAGCAGTACTTC,CATREPGLAREQYF
TRBV2,TRBJ2-7,-,TRBD2,TGTGCCAGCAGCCCGGGACTAGCGGGTTACGAGCAGTACTTC,CASSPGLAGYEQYF
TRBV5-1,TRBJ2-7,-,-,TGCGCCAGCAGCTTGAGGGGGCGGGCGGAGGGGGGCACATCCTACGAGCAGTACTTC,CASSLRGRAEGGTSYEQYF
TRBV7-9,TRBJ1-5,-,TRBD1,TGTGCCAGCAGCTTAAGGGGAACAGGGGGATCTCAGCCCCAGCATTTT,CASSLRGTGGSQPQHF
TRBV5-1,TRBJ1-3,-,-,TGCGCCAGCAGCTCCCAGGGACGAGCTGGAAACACCATATATTTT,CASSSQGRAGNTIYF
TRBV2,TRBJ1-1,few,-,TGTGCCAGCAGTGAAAGAGCAATGGGGATGGACACTGAAGCTTTCTTT,CASSERAMGMDTEAFF
TRBV19,TRBJ1-5,-,-,TGTGCCAGTATTGAGGGGGGCCCCGGGCAGCCCCAGCATTTT,CASIEGGPGQPQHF
TRBV18,TRBJ1-2,-,-,TGTGCCAGCTCACCCCCAGCGGTGGGAAACTATGGCTACACCTTC,CASSPPAVGNYGYTF
TRBV30,TRBJ1-4,-,-,TGTGCCTGGAGTTTTGGGGGGACTAATGAAAAACTGTTTTTT,CAWSFGGTNEKLFF
TRBV19,TRBJ2-2,-,-,TGTGCCAGTAGTATAGTGAGGCGGAGGACCGGGGAGCTGTTTTTT,CASSIVRRRTGELFF
TRBV9,TRBJ2-2,-,-,TGTGCCAGCAGCGCCCCCACTATGCCCGCCGGGGAGCTGTTTTTT,CASSAPTMPAGELFF
TRBV19,TRBJ1-2,-,-,TGTGCCAGTAGTATCTCCGGGGGGTATGGCTACACCTTC,CASSISGGYGYTF
TRBV5-1,TRBJ1-1,-,-,TGCGCCAGCAGCCAGGGCCCTATGAACACTGAAGCTTTCTTT,CASSQGPMNTEAFF
TRBV10-3,TRBJ1-5,once,-,TGTGCCATCAGTGAACGGGGGGCGCTTACCCAGCCCCAGCATTTT,CAISERGALTQPQHF
TRBV7-9,TRBJ2-2,-,-,TGTGCCAGCAGCGGACAATACCCTACCGGGGAGCTGTTTTTT,CASSGQYPTGELFF
TRBV20-1,TRBJ2-1,-,-,TGCAGTGCTCGCAGGAACAATGAGCAGTTCTTC,CSARRNNEQFF
TRBV29-1,TRBJ1-1,once,-,TGCAGCGTTACAGGGACCTTCCCTCCCATGAACACTGAAGCTTTCTTT,CSVTGTFPPMNTEAFF
TRBV5-1,TRBJ1-2,-,-,TGCGCCAGCAGTTCTTCCCTCGCGGGTAACTATGGCTACACCTTC,CASSSSLAGNYGYTF
TRBV18,TRBJ1-5,-,-,TGTGCCAGCCGTACCTCGGGGGGTGGAACAAATCAGCCCCAGCATTTT,CASRTSGGGTNQPQHF
TRBV19,TRBJ2-7,-,-,TGTGCCACTAAATACAGTACCTCCTCCTACGAGCAGTACTTC,CATKYSTSSYEQYF
TRBV11-2,TRBJ2-1,-,-,TGTGCCAGCAGCTTCCGGGTAGGTGATGGTGAGCAGTTCTTC,CASSFRVGDGEQFF
TRBV7-9,TRBJ2-1,-,TRBD2,TGTGCCAGCAGCTTGGGAGCGGGAGGGATCAATGAGCAGTTCTTC,CASSLGAGGINEQFF
TRBV5-4,TRBJ2-7,-,TRBD2,TGTGCCAGCAGCTTGCCAGCGGGAGGGTCCTACGAGCAGTACTTC,CASSLPAGGSYEQYF
TRBV18,TRBJ2-5,-,-,TGTGCCAGCTCGGATGTATGGGCCCAAGAGACCCAGTACTTC,CASSDVWAQETQYF
TRBV5-1,TRBJ2-3,-,TRBD2,TGCGCCAGCACGGCGGGAGGGCATGGCACAGATACGCAGTATTTT,CASTAGGHGTDTQYF
TRBV5-6,TRBJ2-1,-,-,TGTGCCAGCAGCTTGGGGACACGCTCCTACAATGAGCAGTTCTTC,CASSLGTRSYNEQFF
TRBV27,TRBJ2-2,-,-,TGTGCCAGCAGTTCCATGAACACCGGGGAGCTGTTTTTT,CASSSMNTGELFF
TRBV5-5,TRBJ1-2,-,-,TGTGCCAGCAGCTTATCAGGGGACTATGGCTACACCTTC,CASSLSGDYGYTF
TRBV6-5,TRBJ1-5,-,-,TGTGCCAGCAGTTCACGGCAGGCGGTTCAGCCCCAGCATTTT,CASSSRQAVQPQHF
TRBV5-1,TRBJ2-7,-,TRBD1,TGCGCCAGCAGACCCGGGACAGGGGGCTACGAGCAGTACTTC,CASRPGTGGYEQYF
TRBV11-2,TRBJ2-5,-,-,TGTGCCAGCAGCTTAGAGACCCAGTACTTC,CASSLETQYF